The 20 T cell receptor beta chains listed next were all sequenced from one sample in a study of T-cell memory formation after mild COVID-19. One entry per CDR3 protein, called by TCRdb with MiXCR from the 5' RACE reads. The sample lists hundreds of thousands of distinct CDR3 sequences, 15% to 20% occurring once. The sequenced material came from PBMCs or a T cell subset sorted from them (not recorded which). Every receptor here comes from a man aged 18 to 30 who had mild COVID-19 (a few samples of this study predate the infection). Cell type and time point are not known.

The chain uses TRBV7-9 and TRBJ2-3, with a tentative D call TRBD1 (6 bases). The germline V and J ends were trimmed by 3 bases and 4 bases, with 17 bases remaining between them. Germline-derived CDR1 and CDR2 are SEHNR and FQNEAQ (reference sequence). There are 16 residues in the CDR3. The CDR3 spells CASSFRGTGSADTQYF. In DNA form, the CDR3 reads TGTGCCAGCAGCTTTCGTGGAACAGGGTCTGCAGATACGCAGTATTTT. Full variable domain (missing parts from reference TRBV7-9 and TRBJ2-3): DTGVSQNPRHKITKRGQNVTFRCDPISEHNRLYWYRQTLGQGPEFLTYFQNEAQLEKSRLLSDRFSAERPKGSFSTLEIQRTEQGDSAMYLCASSFRGTGSADTQYFGPGTRLTVL.

The chain joins TRBV15 to TRBJ1-4; 7 bases fit TRBD1. The germline V gene encodes CDR1 LNHNV and CDR2 YYDKDF (reference sequence). The CDR3 has 17 amino acids. V lost 7 bases, J lost 3 bases, and 14 bases stayed unmatched. The CDR3 protein is CATKDNRGLEANEKLFF. CDR3 in DNA: TGTGCCACCAAAGATAACAGGGGTCTCGAAGCTAATGAAAAACTGTTTTTT.

This clonotype was seen a few times. The chain joins TRBV9 to TRBJ1-1; D not resolved. Trimming removed 3 bases at V and 1 base at J, with 7 bases between. Germline CDR1 is SGDLS and CDR2 is YYNGEE. The CDR3 has 13 residues. CDR3 protein: CASSATPNTEAFF. The CDR3 coding sequence is TGTGCCAGCAGCGCAACCCCGAACACTGAAGCTTTCTTT.

V gene TRBV11-2 combines with J gene TRBJ2-2, with TRBD2 matching over 7 bases. CDR1 SGHAT and CDR2 FQNNGV come from the germline V gene. Trimming removed 5 bases from V and 4 bases from J; junction bases left unmatched: 10. This CDR3 is 16 amino acids long. CDR3 in amino acids: CASSPRGEVVTGELFF. CDR3 bases: TGTGCCAGCAGCCCCCGGGGGGAGGTGGTCACCGGGGAGCTGTTTTTT.

DNA of the CDR3: TGTGCCAGTAGTATACGGCGTCTCGGCGATACGCAGTATTTT. This gives the protein CASSIRRLGDTQYF. The V and J genes are TRBV19 and TRBJ2-3; no firm D call. The germline V and J ends were trimmed by 2 bases and 6 bases, with 12 bases remaining between them. The length of the CDR3 is 14 residues. Germline V gene sequence: CDR1 LNHDA, CDR2 SQIVND (reference sequence).

This clonotype was detected many times. The chain joins TRBV7-2 to TRBJ1-2, with TRBD1 identical over 7 bases. V shed 5 bases, J shed 4 bases, and the junction held 7 bases outside the gene matches. This CDR3 is 14 amino acids long. Germline CDR1 is SGHTA and CDR2 is FQGNSA. In nucleotides, the CDR3 is TGTGCCAGCAGCCTAACCGGGACAGCCTATGGCTACACCTTC. This sequence encodes CASSLTGTAYGYTF.

V usage is TRBV20-1 and J usage is TRBJ1-5; D is unclear. Trimming left V 3 bases short and J 11 bases short, with 14 bases between. Germline CDR1 and CDR2: DFQATT and SNEGSKA (reference sequence). The CDR3 has 12 residues. The CDR3 DNA is TGCAGTGCTAGGGCTAGATCCCCGTCCCAGCATTTT. It encodes CSARARSPSQHF.

This chain joins TRBV7-2 and TRBJ2-2; D is ambiguous. The CDR3 extends over 16 amino acids. CDR1 and CDR2 from the germline V gene are SGHTA and FQGNSA. The V end lost 2 bases, the J end lost 0 bases, and 10 bases lay between the germline ends. The CDR3 loop is CASSLNAQANTGELFF. The CDR3 DNA follows: TGTGCCAGCAGCTTAAACGCTCAAGCGAACACCGGGGAGCTGTTTTTT.

This clonotype was observed a few times. The chain employs TRBV11-2 and TRBJ2-2; D is tentatively TRBD1 or TRBD2 (5 bases each). Germline V gene sequence: CDR1 SGHAT, CDR2 FQNNGV. This CDR3 has 14 residues. V lost 5 bases and J lost 9, with 16 bases in between. The CDR3 reads CASSRNRWGRELFF. The CDR3 DNA sequence: TGTGCCAGCAGCCGTAACCGATGGGGGAGGGAGCTGTTTTTT. Based on the CDR3 plus reference TRBV11-2 and TRBJ2-2, the full variable domain is EAGVAQSPRYKIIEKRQSVAFWCNPISGHATLYWYQQILGQGPKLLIQFQNNGVVDDSQLPKDRFSAERLKGVDSTLKIQPAKLEDSAVYLCASSRNRWGRELFFGEGSRLTVL.

The rearrangement uses TRBV2 and TRBJ2-6; D unresolved. V was shortened by 2 bases and J by 2 bases, with 7 bases between the two germline ends. There are 15 residues in the CDR3. Looked up from germline, CDR1 is SNHLY and CDR2 is FYNNEI. The CDR3 protein is CASSETRAGANVLTF. The CDR3, as DNA: TGTGCCAGCAGTGAAACAAGGGCTGGGGCCAACGTCCTGACTTTC. The full variable domain, in which reference TRBV2 and TRBJ2-6 provide the parts outside the CDR3, is EPEVTQTPSHQVTQMGQEVILRCVPISNHLYFYWYRQILGQKVEFLVSFYNNEISEKSEIFDDQFSVERPDGSNFTLKIRSTKLEDSAMYFCASSETRAGANVLTFGAGSRLTVL.

This clonotype was observed once. V and J are TRBV4-3 and TRBJ1-1, with unresolved D. From germline, CDR1 is LGHNA and CDR2 YSLEER. This CDR3 contains 14 residues. Deletions cut 4 bases from V and 1 base from J, with 10 bases between. CDR3 loop: CASSPGVANTEAFF. The CDR3 DNA reads TGCGCCAGCAGCCCGGGTGTGGCGAACACTGAAGCTTTCTTT.

This clonotype was seen a single time. This chain connects TRBV10-3 to TRBJ2-7; D is perhaps TRBD1 or TRBD2 (5 bases each). The CDR3 is 18 amino acids. CDR1 ENHRY and CDR2 SYGVKD come from the germline V gene. Trimming left V 3 bases short and J 0 bases short, with 21 bases between. CDR3 loop: CAISDLRGRFPDSYEQYF. The CDR3 nucleotides are TGTGCCATCAGTGACCTCCGGGGCCGTTTCCCGGACTCCTACGAGCAGTACTTC.

The chain recombines TRBV3-1 with TRBJ2-1; D possibly uses TRBD1 or TRBD2 (7 bases each). Trimming cost V 0 bases and J 9 bases, with 18 bases left between them. Germline lookup yields CDR1 LGHDT and CDR2 YNNKEL (reference sequence). The CDR3 extends over 16 amino acids. CDR3 nucleotide sequence: TGTGCCAGCAGCCAAGATAGCTCTCAGGGGGGGATTGAGCAGTTCTTC. Translation: CASSQDSSQGGIEQFF.

The chain uses TRBV20-1 and TRBJ2-1, with 8 bases that match TRBD2. CDR1 and CDR2 (germline): DFQATT, SNEGSKA (reference sequence). The CDR3 extends over 14 amino acids. The junction had 7 bases not matched to a gene; V was cut back by 5 bases and J by 4 bases. The CDR3 spells CSAARTSRYNEQFF. In nucleotides, the CDR3 is TGCAGTGCTGCCCGGACTAGCAGGTACAATGAGCAGTTCTTC.

This clonotype was found a few times. The chain recombines TRBV7-2 with TRBJ2-5; D is perhaps TRBD2 (6 bases). CDR1 SGHTA and CDR2 FQGNSA come from the germline V gene. V dropped 3 bases and J dropped 1 base, with 9 bases sitting between them. This CDR3 spans 14 amino acids. The CDR3 nucleotides are TGTGCCAGCAGCTTTCAACTAGCCCAAGAGACCCAGTACTTC. Its translation is CASSFQLAQETQYF.

This clonotype turned up a few times. The genes are TRBV28 and TRBJ2-3; TRBD2 agrees at 14 bases. This CDR3 spans 17 amino acids. J lost 3 bases, V lost 5 bases, and 7 bases had no gene match. The germline V gene has CDR1 MDHEN and CDR2 SYDVKM. The CDR3 protein is CASSLTTSGGATDTQYF. DNA of the CDR3: TGTGCCAGCAGTCTCACGACTAGCGGGGGGGCAACAGATACGCAGTATTTT.

CDR3 in DNA: TGCGCCAGCAGTCTAGCGGGGCCCGCAGATACGCAGTATTTT. Translated, it gives CASSLAGPADTQYF. J is TRBJ2-3 and V is TRBV10-2, with 9 bases that match TRBD2. Losses at the gene ends were 5 bases for V and 4 bases for J; bases not matched to a gene: 4. The CDR3 is made up of 14 amino acids. Germline V gene sequence: CDR1 WSHSY, CDR2 SAAADI.

This clonotype was picked up a small number of times. The chain recombines TRBV12-3 or TRBV12-4 with TRBJ1-6; tentatively, D is TRBD1 (6 bases). CDR3 length: 15 amino acids. V was cut by 6 bases and J by 5 bases, with 14 bases left in between. The CDR3 DNA reads as TGTGCCAGCAGCGGGATCGGACAGAATAATTCACCCCTCCACTTT. Translation: CASSGIGQNNSPLHF.

The V call is TRBV5-6, the J call TRBJ1-2; 10 bases map to TRBD1. With 5 bases clipped from V and 7 bases from J, the junction kept 5 bases outside the gene matches. From germline, CDR1 is SGHDT and CDR2 YYEEEE. This CDR3 has 13 residues. The CDR3 sequence is CASSPDRGLGYTF. The CDR3 DNA reads TGTGCCAGCAGTCCCGACAGGGGGCTTGGCTACACCTTC. The whole variable domain, filled in from reference TRBV5-6 and TRBJ1-2, reads DAGVTQSPTHLIKTRGQQVTLRCSPKSGHDTVSWYQQALGQGPQFIFQYYEEEERQRGNFPDRFSGHQFPNYSSELNVNALLLGDSALYLCASSPDRGLGYTFGSGTRLTVV.

The rearrangement uses TRBV6-2 or TRBV6-3 and TRBJ2-5; 10 positions match TRBD2. The J segment lost 4 bases and the V segment lost 6 bases, leaving 5 bases of the junction unmatched. This CDR3 has 14 amino acids. From germline, CDR1 is MNHEY and CDR2 SVGEGT. Written as DNA, the CDR3 is TGTGCCAGCAGGCCTAGCGGGGGCGGAGAGACCCAGTACTTC. Protein product: CASRPSGGGETQYF.